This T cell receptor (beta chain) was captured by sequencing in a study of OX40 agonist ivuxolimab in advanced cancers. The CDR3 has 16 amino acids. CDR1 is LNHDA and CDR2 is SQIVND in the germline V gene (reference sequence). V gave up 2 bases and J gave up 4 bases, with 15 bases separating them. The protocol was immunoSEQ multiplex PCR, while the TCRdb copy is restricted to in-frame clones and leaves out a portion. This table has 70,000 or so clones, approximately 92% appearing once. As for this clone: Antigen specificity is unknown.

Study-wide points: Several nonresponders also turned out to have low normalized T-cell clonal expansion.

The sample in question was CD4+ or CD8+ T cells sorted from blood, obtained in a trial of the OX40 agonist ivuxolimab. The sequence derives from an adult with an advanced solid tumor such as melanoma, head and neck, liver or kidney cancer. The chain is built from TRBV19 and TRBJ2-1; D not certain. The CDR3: CASSILRPGRYNEQFF. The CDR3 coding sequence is TGTGCCAGTAGTATATTACGACCGGGCCGTTACAATGAGCAGTTCTTC.